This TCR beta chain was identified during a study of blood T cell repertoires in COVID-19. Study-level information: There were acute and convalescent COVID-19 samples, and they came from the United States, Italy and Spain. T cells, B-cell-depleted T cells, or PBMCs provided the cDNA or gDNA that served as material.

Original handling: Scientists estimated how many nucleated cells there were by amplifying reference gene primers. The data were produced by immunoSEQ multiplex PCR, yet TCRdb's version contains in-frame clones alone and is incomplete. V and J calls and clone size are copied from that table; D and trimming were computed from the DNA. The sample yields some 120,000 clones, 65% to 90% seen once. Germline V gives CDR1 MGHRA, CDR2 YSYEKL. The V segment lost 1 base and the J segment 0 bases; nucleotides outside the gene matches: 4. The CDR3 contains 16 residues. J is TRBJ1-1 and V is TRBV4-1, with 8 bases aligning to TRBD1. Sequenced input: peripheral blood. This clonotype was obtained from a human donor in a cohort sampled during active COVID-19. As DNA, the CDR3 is TGCGCCAGCAGCCAAGTTAGACAGGGGCTGAACACTGAAGCTTTCTTT. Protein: CASSQVRQGLNTEAFF.